This is a list of T cell receptor beta chains from one sample in a study of CD8+CD57+ T cells in acquired aplastic anemia. TCRdb re-analysed the reads in MiXCR, keeping a single row per CDR3 protein. The table has hundreds of thousands of distinct CDR3 sequences, approximately 33% seen once. The sample was sorted CD4+, CD8+, or CD8+CD57+ T cells (not recorded which) from PBMCs. These receptors all stem from a human donor with aplastic anemia. CDR3s include the opening cysteine and the closing phenylalanine or tryptophan. D genes are given only for firm matches. Clone size is not always given. Where it is, it says once, few, many or a class for expanded clones.

clone_size	cdr3_length	d_call	v_call	j_call	cdr3_aa	cdr3_nt
-	14	TRBD2	TRBV9	TRBJ2-2	CASGRASGTGELFF	TGTGCCAGCGGTAGGGCTAGCGGCACCGGGGAGCTGTTTTTT
many	17	TRBD2	TRBV20-1	TRBJ2-1	CSATATSGAYQYNEQFF	TGCAGTGCAACGGCGACTAGCGGGGCATACCAATACAATGAGCAGTTCTTC
-	14	-	TRBV6-1	TRBJ1-2	CASSLTGYGYGHTF	TGTGCCAGCAGTCTCACAGGGTACGGCTATGGCCACACCTTC
many	14	-	TRBV29-1	TRBJ2-1	CSVEVSGIYNEQFF	TGCAGCGTTGAAGTCAGCGGAATATACAATGAGCAGTTCTTC
-	13	-	TRBV4-3	TRBJ1-3	CASSLRLGDTIYF	TGCGCCAGCAGCCTGAGACTCGGAGACACCATATATTTT
-	13	-	TRBV6-1	TRBJ1-5	CASQGRGDQPQHF	TGTGCCAGCCAGGGAAGAGGGGATCAGCCCCAGCATTTT
-	15	-	TRBV19	TRBJ2-1	CAWIKQDSRYNEQFF	TGTGCCTGGATTAAACAGGACTCACGATACAATGAGCAGTTCTTC
few	15	-	TRBV20-1	TRBJ2-3	CSARDLGGGTDTQYF	TGCAGTGCTAGAGATTTGGGGGGAGGCACAGATACGCAGTATTTT
many	14	TRBD1	TRBV24-1	TRBJ1-5	CATSADRSNQPQHF	TGTGCCACCAGTGCGGACAGGAGCAATCAGCCCCAGCATTTT
many	14	-	TRBV12-3/TRBV12-4	TRBJ1-5	CASSRIGSNQPQHF	TGTGCCAGCAGCCGTATAGGTAGCAATCAGCCCCAGCATTTT
few	15	TRBD1	TRBV3-1	TRBJ2-5	CASSQAGTDQETQYF	TGTGCCAGCAGCCAAGCCGGGACAGACCAAGAGACCCAGTACTTC
-	16	-	TRBV11-2	TRBJ2-3	CASSRVLGGGTDTQYF	TGTGCCAGCAGCCGAGTTTTAGGCGGGGGCACAGATACGCAGTATTTT
-	9	-	TRBV7-9	TRBJ2-5	CASSWGQYF	TGTGCCAGCAGCTGGGGGCAGTACTTC
-	13	-	TRBV25-1	TRBJ1-2	CASSVGGRSGYTF	TGTGCCAGCAGCGTAGGCGGGCGCAGTGGCTACACCTTC
-	13	TRBD1	TRBV5-6	TRBJ1-1	CASSWTGGVGAFF	TGTGCCAGCAGCTGGACAGGGGGCGTAGGAGCTTTCTTT
few	18	TRBD1	TRBV14	TRBJ1-2	CASSPLNPRQGSFSGYTF	TGTGCCAGCAGCCCGCTAAACCCGAGACAGGGTAGTTTTTCTGGCTACACCTTC
few	14	-	TRBV29-1	TRBJ1-1	CSVDRPTVNTEAFF	TGCAGCGTTGATCGTCCCACGGTCAACACTGAAGCTTTCTTT
many	16	TRBD1	TRBV19	TRBJ1-1	CASSPFGTGPGTEAFF	TGTGCCAGTAGTCCCTTTGGGACAGGCCCTGGGACTGAAGCTTTCTTT
-	15	-	TRBV20-1	TRBJ2-2	CSARDKGSNTGELFF	TGCAGTGCTAGAGATAAGGGCTCGAACACCGGGGAGCTGTTTTTT
-	12	-	TRBV20-1	TRBJ2-2	CSDSRQTGELFF	TGCAGTGATAGTCGGCAGACCGGGGAGCTGTTTTTT
many	17	-	TRBV19	TRBJ2-6	CASSKEQGIPGANVLTF	TGTGCCAGTAGTAAAGAGCAGGGAATCCCTGGGGCCAACGTCCTGACTTTC
few	16	-	TRBV7-9	TRBJ2-1	CASSLAGVGSYNEQFF	TGTGCCAGCAGCCTGGCGGGTGTAGGCTCCTACAATGAGCAGTTCTTC